The present T cell receptor beta chain was sequenced within a study of Graves' ophthalmopathy and Graves' hyperthyroidism. This clonotype was picked up many times. Its antigen is as yet unknown. CDR3 regions of TCR beta were amplified from RNA transcripts. HTBI primers were used in a first-round RT-PCR, which preceded a second-round multiplex PCR. From the multiplex PCR reads, TCRdb called clonotypes with MiXCR, one entry per CDR3 protein. The sample lists around 400,000 distinct CDR3 sequences; around 19% were seen once. Findings and caveats of the study: Researchers report that a 13-signature model separated ophthalmopathy from stable hyperthyroidism, posting about 88% sensitivity and roughly 81% specificity.

Unmatched junction bases numbered 1, after V lost 0 bases and J lost 4 bases. The CDR3 has 15 residues. The germline V gene encodes CDR1 SGHTA and CDR2 FQGTGA. This sequence originates from a woman aged 18-30 years with Graves' ophthalmopathy. What was sequenced was peripheral blood. The chain is built from TRBV7-3 and TRBJ2-1, with 9 bases identical to TRBD2. CDR3 in amino acids: CASSLTSGRYNEQFF. CDR3 sequence (DNA): TGTGCCAGCAGCTTAACTAGCGGGAGATACAATGAGCAGTTCTTC.